In this sample, the clone carrying this TCR beta chain turned up many times. What it binds is unknown. This sample was included in a study of spatial heterogeneity in lung cancer. Study information: Combinations of a unique TCR and a UMI were tallied in raw reads, and on average each appeared more than ten times. Study-level results: Resection blood, more than follow-up blood, showed ubiquitous expanded tumor TCRs.

Time point denoted: blood at routine non-recurrence follow-up after resection. TCRdb redid the calling of the 5' RACE reads with MiXCR, one entry per CDR3 protein. The sample lists tens of thousands of distinct CDR3 sequences; 10% to 15% were seen once. Trimming pared 4 bases from V and 2 bases from J, leaving 5 bases between. CDR1 LGHDT and CDR2 YNNKEL come from the germline V gene (reference sequence). The CDR3 has 12 amino acids. The source is a male donor with early-stage non-small cell lung cancer. The genes are TRBV3-1 and TRBJ1-1; no reliable D call. The material sequenced was PBMCs, taken at follow-up. CDR3: CASSRYNTEAFF. CDR3 in DNA: TGTGCCAGCAGCCGATATAACACTGAAGCTTTCTTT.